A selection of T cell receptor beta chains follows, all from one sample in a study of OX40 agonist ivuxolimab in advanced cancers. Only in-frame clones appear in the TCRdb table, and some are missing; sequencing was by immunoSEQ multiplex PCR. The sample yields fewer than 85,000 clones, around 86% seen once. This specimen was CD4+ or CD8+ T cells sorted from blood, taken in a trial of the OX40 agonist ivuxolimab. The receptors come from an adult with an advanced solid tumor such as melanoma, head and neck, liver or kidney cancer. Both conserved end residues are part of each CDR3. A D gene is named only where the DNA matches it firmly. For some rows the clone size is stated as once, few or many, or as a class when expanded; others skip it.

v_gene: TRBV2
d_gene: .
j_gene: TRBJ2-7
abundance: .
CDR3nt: TGTGCCAGCAATTGGGGGCGGGAGCAGTACTTC
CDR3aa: CASNWGREQYF

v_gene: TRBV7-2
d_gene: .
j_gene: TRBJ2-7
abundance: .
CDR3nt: TGTGCCAGCAGCCCTGGGACCGAAAACTACGAGCAGTACTTC
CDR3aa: CASSPGTENYEQYF

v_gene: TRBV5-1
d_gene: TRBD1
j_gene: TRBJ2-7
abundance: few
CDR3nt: TGCGCCAGCAGCCGACAGGGGACGGGGGAGCAGTACTTC
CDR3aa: CASSRQGTGEQYF

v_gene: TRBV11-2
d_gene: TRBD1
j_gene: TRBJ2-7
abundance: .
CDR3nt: TGTGCCAGCAGCCGCCTCGGAAGGGGGCCCTACGAGCAGTACTTC
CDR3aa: CASSRLGRGPYEQYF

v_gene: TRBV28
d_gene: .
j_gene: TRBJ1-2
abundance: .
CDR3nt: TGTGCCAGCATTTGGGGTGGTTCCTATGGCTACACCTTC
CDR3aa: CASIWGGSYGYTF

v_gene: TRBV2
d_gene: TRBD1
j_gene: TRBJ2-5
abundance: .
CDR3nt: TGTGCCAGCAAGGGGGCTGGTCCTTCTCAAGAGACCCAGTACTTC
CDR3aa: CASKGAGPSQETQYF

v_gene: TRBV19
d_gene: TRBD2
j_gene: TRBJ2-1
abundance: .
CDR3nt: TGTGCCAGTAGTTACCCCGGAAAGGCGGGAGGCGGTAACAATGAGCAGTTCTTC
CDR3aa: CASSYPGKAGGGNNEQFF

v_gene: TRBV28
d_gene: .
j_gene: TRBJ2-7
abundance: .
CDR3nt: TGTGCCAGCAGTTTCCGCAGGGTAGGCTACGAGCAGTACTTC
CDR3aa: CASSFRRVGYEQYF

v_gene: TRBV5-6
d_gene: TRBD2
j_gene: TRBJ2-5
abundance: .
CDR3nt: TGTGCCAGCAGCTTAGGAGCGGGGGAAGAGACCCAGTACTTC
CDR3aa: CASSLGAGEETQYF

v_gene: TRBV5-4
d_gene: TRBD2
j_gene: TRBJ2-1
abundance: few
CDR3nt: TGTGCCAGCAGCTTGGATAGCGGGGGGGGCAATGAGCAGTTCTTC
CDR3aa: CASSLDSGGGNEQFF

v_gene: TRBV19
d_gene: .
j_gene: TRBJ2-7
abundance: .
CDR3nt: TGTGCCAGTAGTGCCTTAGCTTCGAGCGAGCAGTACTTC
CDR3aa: CASSALASSEQYF

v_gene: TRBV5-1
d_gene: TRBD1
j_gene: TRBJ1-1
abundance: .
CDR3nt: TGCGCCAGCAGCCCCCGGACAGGGATCACTGAAGCTTTCTTT
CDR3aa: CASSPRTGITEAFF

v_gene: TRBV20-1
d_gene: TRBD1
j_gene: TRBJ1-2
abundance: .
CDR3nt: TGCAGTCTCTCAGGGGGCCTTGGCTACACCTTC
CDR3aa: CSLSGGLGYTF

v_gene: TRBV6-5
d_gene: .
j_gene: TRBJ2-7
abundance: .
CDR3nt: TGTGCCAGCAGTTATTTGAGGGGCGAGCAGTACTTC
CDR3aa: CASSYLRGEQYF

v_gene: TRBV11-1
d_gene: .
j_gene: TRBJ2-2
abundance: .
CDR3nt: TGTGCCAGCAGATCTCCCGGGACCGAGAACACCGGGGAGCTGTTTTTT
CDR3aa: CASRSPGTENTGELFF

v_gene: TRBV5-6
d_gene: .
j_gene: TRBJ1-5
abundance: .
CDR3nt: TGTGCCAGCAGCTTATGGGGGTATCAGCCCCAGCATTTT
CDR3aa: CASSLWGYQPQHF

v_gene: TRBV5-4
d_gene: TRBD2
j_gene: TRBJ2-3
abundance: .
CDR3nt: TGTGCCAGCAGCATGCCGTCTAGCGGGAGAAGTATAGATACGCAGTATTTT
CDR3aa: CASSMPSSGRSIDTQYF

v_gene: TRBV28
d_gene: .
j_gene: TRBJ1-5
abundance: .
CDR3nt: TGTGCCAGCAGTTTACTAGGCAATCAGCCCCAGCATTTT
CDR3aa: CASSLLGNQPQHF

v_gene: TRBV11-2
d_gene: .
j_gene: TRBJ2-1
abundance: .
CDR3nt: TGTGCCAGCAGCTTAGTTCCGTCTAAGCAATACAATGAGCAGTTCTTC
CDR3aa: CASSLVPSKQYNEQFF

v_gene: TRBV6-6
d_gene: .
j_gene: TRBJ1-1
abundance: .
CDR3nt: TGTGCCAGCAGTGTGCAGGGCGGGAACACTGAAGCTTTCTTT
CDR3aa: CASSVQGGNTEAFF

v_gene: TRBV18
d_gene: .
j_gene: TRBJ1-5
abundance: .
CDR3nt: TGTGCCAGCTCACCGGACCTTAGCAATCAGCCCCAGCATTTT
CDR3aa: CASSPDLSNQPQHF

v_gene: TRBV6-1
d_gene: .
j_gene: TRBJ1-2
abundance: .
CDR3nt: TGTGCCAGCAGTGAATCATACAGGGAACACATCTCGAACTATGGCTACACCTTC
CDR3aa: CASSESYREHISNYGYTF

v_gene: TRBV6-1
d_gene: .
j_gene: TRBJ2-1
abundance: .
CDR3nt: TGTGCCAGCAGAGTGCTCCACGGGGCTTACAATGAGCAGTTCTTC
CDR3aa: CASRVLHGAYNEQFF

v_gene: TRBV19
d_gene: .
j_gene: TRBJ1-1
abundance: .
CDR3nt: TGTGCCAGTAGTCCTCAGGGACGGAGGAACACTGAAGCTTTCTTT
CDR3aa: CASSPQGRRNTEAFF

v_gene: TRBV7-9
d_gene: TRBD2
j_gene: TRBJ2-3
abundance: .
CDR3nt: TGTGCCAGCAGCTTTGCTAGCGGGGGGACTAGCACAGATACGCAGTATTTT
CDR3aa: CASSFASGGTSTDTQYF